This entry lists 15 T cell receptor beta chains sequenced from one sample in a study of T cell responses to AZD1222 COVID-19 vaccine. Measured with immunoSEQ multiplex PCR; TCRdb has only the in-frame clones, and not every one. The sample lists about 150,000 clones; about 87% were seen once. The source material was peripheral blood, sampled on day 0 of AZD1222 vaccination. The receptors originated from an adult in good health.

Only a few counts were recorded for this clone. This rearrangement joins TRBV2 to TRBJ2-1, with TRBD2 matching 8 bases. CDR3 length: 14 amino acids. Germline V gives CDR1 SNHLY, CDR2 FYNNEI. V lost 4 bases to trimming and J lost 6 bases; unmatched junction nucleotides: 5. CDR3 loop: CASSARGGRNEQFF. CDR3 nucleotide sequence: TGTGCCAGCAGTGCCCGGGGGGGCCGCAATGAGCAGTTCTTC.

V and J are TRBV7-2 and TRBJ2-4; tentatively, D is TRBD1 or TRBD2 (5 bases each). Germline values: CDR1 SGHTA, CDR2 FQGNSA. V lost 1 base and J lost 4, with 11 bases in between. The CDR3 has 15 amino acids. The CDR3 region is CASSLGGLDKNIQYF. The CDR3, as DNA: TGTGCCAGCAGCTTAGGGGGGTTGGATAAAAACATTCAGTACTTC.

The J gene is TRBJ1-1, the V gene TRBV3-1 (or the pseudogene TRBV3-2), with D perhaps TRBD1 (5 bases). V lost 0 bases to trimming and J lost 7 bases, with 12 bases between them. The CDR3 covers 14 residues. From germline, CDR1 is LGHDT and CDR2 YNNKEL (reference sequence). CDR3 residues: CASSQDGRVGEAFF. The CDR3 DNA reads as TGTGCCAGCAGCCAAGACGGCAGGGTAGGTGAAGCTTTCTTT.

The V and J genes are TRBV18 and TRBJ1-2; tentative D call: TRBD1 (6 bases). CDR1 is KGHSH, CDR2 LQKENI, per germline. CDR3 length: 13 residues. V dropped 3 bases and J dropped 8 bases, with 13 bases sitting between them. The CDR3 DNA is TGTGCCAGCTCACCGCAACAGGGTTTCGGCTACACCTTC. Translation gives CASSPQQGFGYTF.

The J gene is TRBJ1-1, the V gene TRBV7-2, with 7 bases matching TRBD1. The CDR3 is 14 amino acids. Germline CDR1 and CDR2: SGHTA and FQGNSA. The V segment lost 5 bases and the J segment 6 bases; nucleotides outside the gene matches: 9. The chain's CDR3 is CASSPHGTAPEAFF. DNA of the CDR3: TGTGCCAGCAGCCCTCACGGGACAGCCCCTGAAGCTTTCTTT.

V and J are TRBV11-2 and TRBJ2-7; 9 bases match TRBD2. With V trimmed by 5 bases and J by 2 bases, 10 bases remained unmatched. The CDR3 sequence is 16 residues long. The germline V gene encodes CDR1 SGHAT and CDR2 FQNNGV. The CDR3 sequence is CASSTRGTSLTYEQYF. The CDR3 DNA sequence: TGTGCCAGCAGCACCAGGGGGACTAGCCTTACCTACGAGCAGTACTTC.

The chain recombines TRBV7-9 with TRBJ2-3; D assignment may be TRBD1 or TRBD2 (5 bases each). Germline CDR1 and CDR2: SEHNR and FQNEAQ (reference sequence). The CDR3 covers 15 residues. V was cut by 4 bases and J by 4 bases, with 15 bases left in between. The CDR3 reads CASSWGLMGADTQYF. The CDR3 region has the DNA TGTGCCAGCAGCTGGGGCCTTATGGGGGCAGATACGCAGTATTTT.

CDR3: CASSRPQNTEAFF. The CDR3 nucleotides read TGTGCCAGCAGTCGCCCACAGAACACTGAAGCTTTCTTT. The chain links TRBV11-2 to TRBJ1-1; D remains ambiguous. V was clipped by 6 bases and J by 1 base, with 9 bases between them. The germline V gene has CDR1 SGHAT and CDR2 FQNNGV. The CDR3 has 13 residues.

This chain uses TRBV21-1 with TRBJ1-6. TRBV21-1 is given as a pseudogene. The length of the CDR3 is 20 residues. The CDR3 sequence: CASHAPESRYKSSYNSPLHF. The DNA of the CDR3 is TGTGCCAGCCACGCGCCTGAATCGCGGTATAAGAGCTCCTATAATTCACCCCTCCACTTT.

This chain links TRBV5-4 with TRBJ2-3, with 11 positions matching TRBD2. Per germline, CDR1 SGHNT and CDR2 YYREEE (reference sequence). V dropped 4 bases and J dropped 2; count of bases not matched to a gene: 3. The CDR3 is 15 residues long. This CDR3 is CASSLAGGPTDTQYF. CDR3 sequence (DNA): TGTGCCAGCAGCCTAGCGGGGGGCCCCACAGATACGCAGTATTTT.

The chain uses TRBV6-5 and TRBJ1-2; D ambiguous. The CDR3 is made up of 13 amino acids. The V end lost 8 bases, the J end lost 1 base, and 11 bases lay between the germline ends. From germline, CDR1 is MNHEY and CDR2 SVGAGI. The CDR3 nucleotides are TGTGCCAGCGTTAAAGAGAGTAACTATGGCTACACCTTC. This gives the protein CASVKESNYGYTF.

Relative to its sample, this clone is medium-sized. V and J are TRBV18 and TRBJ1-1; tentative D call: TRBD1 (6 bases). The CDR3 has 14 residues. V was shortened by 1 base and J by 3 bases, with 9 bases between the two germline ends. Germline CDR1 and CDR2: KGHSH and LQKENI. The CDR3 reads CASSPLSGDTEAFF. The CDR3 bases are TGTGCCAGCTCACCACTATCAGGGGACACTGAAGCTTTCTTT.

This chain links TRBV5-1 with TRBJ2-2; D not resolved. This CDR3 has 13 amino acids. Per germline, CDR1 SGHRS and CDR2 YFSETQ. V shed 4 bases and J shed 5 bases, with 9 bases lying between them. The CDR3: CASSIPQTGELFF. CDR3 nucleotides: TGCGCCAGCAGCATCCCCCAAACCGGGGAGCTGTTTTTT.

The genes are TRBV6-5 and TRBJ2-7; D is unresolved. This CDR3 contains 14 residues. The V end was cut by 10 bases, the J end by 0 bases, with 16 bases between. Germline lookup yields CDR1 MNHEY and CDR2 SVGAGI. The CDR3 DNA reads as TGTGCCACCCAGAAATCGGACGGCTCCTACGAGCAGTACTTC. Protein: CATQKSDGSYEQYF.

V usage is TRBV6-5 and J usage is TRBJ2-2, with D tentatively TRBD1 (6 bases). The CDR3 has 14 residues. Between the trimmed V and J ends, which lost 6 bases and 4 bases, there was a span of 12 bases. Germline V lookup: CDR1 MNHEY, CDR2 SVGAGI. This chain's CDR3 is CASRPGDGTGELFF. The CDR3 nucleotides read TGTGCCAGCAGGCCAGGGGATGGCACCGGGGAGCTGTTTTTT.